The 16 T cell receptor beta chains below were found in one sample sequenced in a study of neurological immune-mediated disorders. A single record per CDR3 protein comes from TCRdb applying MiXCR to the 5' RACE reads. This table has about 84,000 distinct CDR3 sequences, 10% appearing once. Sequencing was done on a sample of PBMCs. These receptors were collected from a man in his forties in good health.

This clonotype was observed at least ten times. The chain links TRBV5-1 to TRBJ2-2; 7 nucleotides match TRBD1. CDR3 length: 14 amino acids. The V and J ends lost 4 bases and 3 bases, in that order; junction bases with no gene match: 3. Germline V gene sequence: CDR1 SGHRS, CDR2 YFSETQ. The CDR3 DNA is TGCGCCAGCAGCCGAACAGGGGACACCGGGGAGCTGTTTTTT. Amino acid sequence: CASSRTGDTGELFF. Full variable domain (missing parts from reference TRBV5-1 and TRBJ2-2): KAGVTQTPRYLIKTRGQQVTLSCSPISGHRSVSWYQQTPGQGLQFLFEYFSETQRNKGNFPGRFSGRQFSNSRSEMNVSTLELGDSALYLCASSRTGDTGELFFGEGSRLTVL.

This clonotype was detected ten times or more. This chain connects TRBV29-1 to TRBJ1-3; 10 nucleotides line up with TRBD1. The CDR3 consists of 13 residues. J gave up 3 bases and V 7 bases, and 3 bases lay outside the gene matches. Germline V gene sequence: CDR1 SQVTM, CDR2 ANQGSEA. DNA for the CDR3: TGCAGCGCCCGGGACAGGGGTGGAAACACCATATATTTT. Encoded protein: CSARDRGGNTIYF.

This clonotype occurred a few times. DNA of the CDR3: TGTGCCAGCAGTCGCCGGGACTCGAACACCGGGGAGCTGTTTTTT. It encodes CASSRRDSNTGELFF. This rearrangement joins TRBV6-5 to TRBJ2-2, with D perhaps matching TRBD2 (6 bases). The CDR3 length is 15 residues. V was clipped by 5 bases and J by 0 bases, with 10 bases between them. Germline V lookup: CDR1 MNHEY, CDR2 SVGAGI.

Here the CDR3 reads CASTPGTQGSRWEAFF. In DNA, the CDR3 is TGTGCCAGTACCCCAGGGACGCAGGGGTCGCGGTGGGAAGCTTTCTTT. The rearrangement uses TRBV19 and TRBJ1-1; a possible D gene is TRBD1 (6 bases). This CDR3 spans 16 amino acids. Per germline, CDR1 LNHDA and CDR2 SQIVND (reference sequence). Trimming removed 7 bases from V and 8 bases from J, with 26 bases in between.

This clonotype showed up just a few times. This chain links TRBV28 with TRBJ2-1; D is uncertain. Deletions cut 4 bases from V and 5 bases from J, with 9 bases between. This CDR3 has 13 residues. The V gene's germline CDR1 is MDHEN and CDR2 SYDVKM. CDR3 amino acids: CASSSTFNNEQFF. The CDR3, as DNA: TGTGCCAGCAGTTCGACGTTCAACAATGAGCAGTTCTTC. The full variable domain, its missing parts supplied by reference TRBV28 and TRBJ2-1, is DVKVTQSSRYLVKRTGEKVFLECVQDMDHENMFWYRQDPGLGLRLIYFSYDVKMKEKGDIPEGYSVSREKKERFSLILESASTNQTSMYLCASSSTFNNEQFFGPGTRLTVL.

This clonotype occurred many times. CDR3 nucleotides: TGTGCCAGCAGTTTGGGGGGTAACGAGCAGTACTTC. The encoded protein is CASSLGGNEQYF. The chain combines TRBV12-3 or TRBV12-4 with TRBJ2-7; TRBD2 might be the D (6 bases). The V end was cut by 3 bases, the J end by 5 bases, with 8 bases between. The CDR3 has 12 amino acids.

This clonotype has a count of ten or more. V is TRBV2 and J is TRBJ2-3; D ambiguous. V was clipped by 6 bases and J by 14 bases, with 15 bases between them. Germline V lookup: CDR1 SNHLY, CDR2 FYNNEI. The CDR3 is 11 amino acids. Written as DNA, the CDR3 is TGTGCCAGCAGGCTATCGACGGTCGTGTATTTT. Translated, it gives CASRLSTVVYF.

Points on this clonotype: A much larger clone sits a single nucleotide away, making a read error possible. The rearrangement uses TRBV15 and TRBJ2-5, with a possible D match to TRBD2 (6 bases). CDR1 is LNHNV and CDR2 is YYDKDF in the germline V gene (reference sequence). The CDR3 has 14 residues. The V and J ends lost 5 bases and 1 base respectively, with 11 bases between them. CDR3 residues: CATSSTRGQETQYF. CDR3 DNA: TGTGCCACCAGCTCGACTAGAGGCCAAGAGACCCAGTACTTC. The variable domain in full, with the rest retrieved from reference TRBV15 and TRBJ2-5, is DAMVIQNPRYQVTQFGKPVTLSCSQTLNHNVMYWYQQKSSQAPKLLFHYYDKDFNNEADTPDNFQSRRPNTSFCFLDIRSPGLGDTAMYLCATSSTRGQETQYFGPGTRLLVL.

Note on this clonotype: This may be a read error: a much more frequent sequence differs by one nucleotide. CDR3 protein: CASSHEAGEQETRYF. The CDR3 DNA sequence: TGTGCCAGCAGCCACGAAGCGGGGGAACAAGAGACCCGGTACTTC. The chain is built from TRBV7-2 and TRBJ2-5; 8 bases fit TRBD2. CDR3 length: 15 residues. CDR1 is SGHTA, CDR2 FQGNSA, per germline.

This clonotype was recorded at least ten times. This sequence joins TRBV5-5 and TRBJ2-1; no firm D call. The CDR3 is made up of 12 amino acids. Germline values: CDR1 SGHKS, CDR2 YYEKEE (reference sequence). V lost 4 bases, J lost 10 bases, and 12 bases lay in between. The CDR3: CASSHTGREQFF. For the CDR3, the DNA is TGTGCCAGCAGCCACACTGGCAGGGAGCAGTTCTTC.

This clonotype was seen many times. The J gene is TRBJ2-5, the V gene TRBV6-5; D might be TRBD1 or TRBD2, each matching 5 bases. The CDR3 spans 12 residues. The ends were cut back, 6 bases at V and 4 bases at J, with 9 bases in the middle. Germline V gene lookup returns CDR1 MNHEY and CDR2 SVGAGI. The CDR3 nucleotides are TGTGCCAGCAGCGGGGCAGGAGAGACCCAGTACTTC. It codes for CASSGAGETQYF.

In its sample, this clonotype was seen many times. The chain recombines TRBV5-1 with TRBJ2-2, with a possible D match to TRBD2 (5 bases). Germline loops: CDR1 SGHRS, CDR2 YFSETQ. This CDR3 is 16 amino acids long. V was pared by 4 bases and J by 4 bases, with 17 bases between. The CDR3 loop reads CASSEIARSFTGELFF. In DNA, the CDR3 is TGCGCCAGCAGCGAGATAGCGCGGTCCTTCACCGGGGAGCTGTTTTTT.

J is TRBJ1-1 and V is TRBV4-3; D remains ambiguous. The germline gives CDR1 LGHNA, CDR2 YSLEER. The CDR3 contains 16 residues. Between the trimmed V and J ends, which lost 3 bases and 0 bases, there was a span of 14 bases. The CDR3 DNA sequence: TGCGCCAGCAGCCACCCGCGGGGTGGGATGAACACTGAAGCTTTCTTT. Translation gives CASSHPRGGMNTEAFF.

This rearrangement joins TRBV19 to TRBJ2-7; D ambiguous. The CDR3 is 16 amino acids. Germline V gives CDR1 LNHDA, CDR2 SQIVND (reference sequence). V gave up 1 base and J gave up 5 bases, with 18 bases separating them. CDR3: CASSIVLGPMGDEQYF. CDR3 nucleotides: TGTGCCAGTAGTATAGTGCTGGGTCCTATGGGCGACGAGCAGTACTTC. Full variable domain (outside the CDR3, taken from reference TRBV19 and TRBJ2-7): DGGITQSPKYLFRKEGQNVTLSCEQNLNHDAMYWYRQDPGQGLRLIYYSQIVNDFQKGDIAEGYSVSREKKESFPLTVTSAQKNPTAFYLCASSIVLGPMGDEQYFGPGTRLTVT.

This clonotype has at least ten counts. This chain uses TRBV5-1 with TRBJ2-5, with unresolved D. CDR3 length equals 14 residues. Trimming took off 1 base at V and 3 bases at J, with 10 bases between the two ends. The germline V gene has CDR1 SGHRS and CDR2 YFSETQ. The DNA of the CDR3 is TGCGCCAGCAGCTTGTTGTTTGAAGAAGAGACCCAGTACTTC. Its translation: CASSLLFEEETQYF. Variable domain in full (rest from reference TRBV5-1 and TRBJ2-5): KAGVTQTPRYLIKTRGQQVTLSCSPISGHRSVSWYQQTPGQGLQFLFEYFSETQRNKGNFPGRFSGRQFSNSRSEMNVSTLELGDSALYLCASSLLFEEETQYFGPGTRLLVL.

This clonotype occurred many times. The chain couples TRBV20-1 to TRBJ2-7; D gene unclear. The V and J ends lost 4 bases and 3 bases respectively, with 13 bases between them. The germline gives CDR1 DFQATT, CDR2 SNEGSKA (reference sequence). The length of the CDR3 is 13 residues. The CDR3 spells CSATTGVRYEQYF. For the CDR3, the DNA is TGCAGTGCTACCACGGGCGTCCGCTACGAGCAGTACTTC.